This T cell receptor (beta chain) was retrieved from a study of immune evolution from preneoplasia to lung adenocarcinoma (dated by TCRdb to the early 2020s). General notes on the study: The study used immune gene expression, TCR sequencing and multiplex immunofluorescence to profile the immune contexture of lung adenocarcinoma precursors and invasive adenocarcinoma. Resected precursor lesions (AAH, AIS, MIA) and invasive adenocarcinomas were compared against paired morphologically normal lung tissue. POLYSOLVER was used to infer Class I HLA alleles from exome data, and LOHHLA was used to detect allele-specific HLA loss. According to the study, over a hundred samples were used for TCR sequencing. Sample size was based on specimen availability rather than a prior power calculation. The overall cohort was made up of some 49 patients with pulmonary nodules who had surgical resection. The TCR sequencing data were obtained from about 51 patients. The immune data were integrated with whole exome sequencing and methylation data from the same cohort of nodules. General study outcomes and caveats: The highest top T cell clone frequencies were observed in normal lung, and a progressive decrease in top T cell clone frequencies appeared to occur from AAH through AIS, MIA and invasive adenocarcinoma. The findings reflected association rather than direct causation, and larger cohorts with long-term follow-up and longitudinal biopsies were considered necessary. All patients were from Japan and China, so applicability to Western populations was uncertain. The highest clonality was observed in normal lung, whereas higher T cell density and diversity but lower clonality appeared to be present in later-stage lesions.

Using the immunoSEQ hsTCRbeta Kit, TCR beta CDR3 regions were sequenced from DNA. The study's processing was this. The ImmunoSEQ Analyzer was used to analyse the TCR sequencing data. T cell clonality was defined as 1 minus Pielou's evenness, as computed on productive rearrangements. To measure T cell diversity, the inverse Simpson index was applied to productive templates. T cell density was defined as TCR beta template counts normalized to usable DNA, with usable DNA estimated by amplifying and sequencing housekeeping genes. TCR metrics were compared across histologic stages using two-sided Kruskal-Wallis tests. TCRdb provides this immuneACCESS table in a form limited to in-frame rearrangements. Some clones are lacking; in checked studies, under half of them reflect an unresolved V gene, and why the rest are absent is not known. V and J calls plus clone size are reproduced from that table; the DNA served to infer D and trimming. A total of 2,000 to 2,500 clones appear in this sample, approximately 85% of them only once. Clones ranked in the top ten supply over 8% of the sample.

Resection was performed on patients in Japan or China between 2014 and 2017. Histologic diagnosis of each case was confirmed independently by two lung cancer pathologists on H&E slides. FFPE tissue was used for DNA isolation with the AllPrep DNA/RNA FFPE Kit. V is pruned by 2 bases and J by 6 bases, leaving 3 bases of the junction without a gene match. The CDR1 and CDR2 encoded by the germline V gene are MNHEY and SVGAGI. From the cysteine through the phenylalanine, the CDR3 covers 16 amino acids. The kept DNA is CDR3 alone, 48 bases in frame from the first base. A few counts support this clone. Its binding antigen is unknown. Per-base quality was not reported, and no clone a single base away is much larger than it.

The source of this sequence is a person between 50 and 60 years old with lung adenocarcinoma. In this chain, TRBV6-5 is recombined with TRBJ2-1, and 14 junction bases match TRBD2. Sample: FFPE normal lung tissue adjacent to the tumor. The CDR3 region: CASSYTGLAGGNEQFF. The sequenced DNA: TGTGCCAGCAGTTACACTGGACTAGCGGGAGGCAATGAGCAGTTCTTC.